This T cell receptor (beta chain) was sequenced for a study of regulatory T cells in long-lasting Graves disease. Germline V CDR1 and CDR2: SQVTM, ANQGSEA. V was trimmed by 3 bases and J by 6 bases, leaving 14 bases between them. CDR3 size: 13 residues. The sample's time point: newly diagnosed GD, antithyroid drugs for less than 3 months. RNA isolated from PBMCs was used to make the TCR library. Patients came through an endocrinology department, and that department was in Xi'an, China. Arm-PCR with iRepertoire HTBI primers amplified the CDR3 regions for these TCR beta libraries. MiXCR was run by TCRdb on the multiplex PCR reads, yielding one entry per CDR3 protein. The sample has a few hundred thousand distinct CDR3 sequences; approximately 12% are singletons. This clonotype showed up many times. The same specimen was also included in a second study, on T cells in Graves' hyperthyroidism and ophthalmopathy. Per that study: The primer set for the first-round RT-PCR of the TCR CDR3 was HTBI.

This rearrangement joins TRBV29-1 to TRBJ1-1; unclear D gene. This specimen was peripheral blood mononuclear cells (PBMCs), taken at new diagnosis, from a patient treated with antithyroid drugs. The sequence was collected from a young man with Graves disease. DNA for the CDR3: TGCAGCGTTGATTGGGCGGATGACGCTGAAGCTTTCTTT. It specifies CSVDWADDAEAFF.